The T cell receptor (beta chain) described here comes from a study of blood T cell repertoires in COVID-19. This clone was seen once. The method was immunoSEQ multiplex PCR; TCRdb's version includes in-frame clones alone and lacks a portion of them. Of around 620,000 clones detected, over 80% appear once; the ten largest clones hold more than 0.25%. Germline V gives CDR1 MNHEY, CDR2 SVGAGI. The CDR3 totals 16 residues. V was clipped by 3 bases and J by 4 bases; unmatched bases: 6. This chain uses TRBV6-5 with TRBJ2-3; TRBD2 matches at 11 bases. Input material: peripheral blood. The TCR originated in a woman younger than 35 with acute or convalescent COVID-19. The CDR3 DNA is TGTGCCAGCAGTTATATTAGCGGGGGGGTGGCAGATACGCAGTATTTT. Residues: CASSYISGGVADTQYF.